This passage covers 8 T cell receptor beta chains from one sample sequenced in a study of CD8 T cells in Susac syndrome. With random hexamers, reverse transcription was performed on roughly 0.45 to 1 ug of RNA. TCRdb called the immunoSEQ multiplex PCR reads again in MiXCR, with one record for every CDR3 protein. The sample records 180,000 or so distinct CDR3 sequences, approximately 96% being singletons. The sequenced sample consisted of CD4+ T cells from PBMCs. The receptors derive from a human donor with multiple sclerosis.

The CDR3 protein is CASSSDRSSPLHF. For the CDR3, the DNA is TGTGCCAGCAGTTCGGACCGCTCTTCACCCCTCCACTTT. The chain couples TRBV6-5 to TRBJ1-6; D gene unclear. From germline, CDR1 is MNHEY and CDR2 SVGAGI. V was cut by 4 bases and J by 9 bases, with 10 bases left in between. The CDR3 loop spans 13 amino acids.

The V call is TRBV2, the J call TRBJ1-1, with 8 nucleotides matching TRBD1. The CDR3 spans 12 residues. With 5 bases clipped from V and 4 bases from J, the junction kept 0 bases outside the gene matches. Germline CDR1 and CDR2: SNHLY and FYNNEI. As DNA, the CDR3 is TGTGCCAGCAGTACAGGGGGCACTGAAGCTTTCTTT. Protein sequence: CASSTGGTEAFF.

The CDR3 region has the DNA TGTGCCTGGAGTTTTCAAGAGACCCAGTACTTC. Amino acids: CAWSFQETQYF. The chain is built from TRBV30 and TRBJ2-5; D is unresolved. Trimming removed 2 bases at V and 2 bases at J, with 3 bases between. Germline V gene lookup returns CDR1 GTSNPN and CDR2 SVGIG (reference sequence). The CDR3 has 11 amino acids.

The rearrangement uses TRBV28 and TRBJ2-1; 7 nucleotides line up with TRBD1. V shed 5 bases and J 6 bases; nucleotides not matched to a gene: 13. The CDR3 extends over 16 amino acids. CDR1 and CDR2 from the germline V gene are MDHEN and SYDVKM. The DNA of the CDR3 is TGTGCCAGCAGTCACCCAAGGACAGGCAGAGTCAATGAGCAGTTCTTC. This encodes CASSHPRTGRVNEQFF.

This chain connects TRBV28 to TRBJ2-5, with 7 bases lining up with TRBD1. V lost 5 bases to trimming and J lost 1 base; unmatched junction nucleotides: 7. The CDR3 runs 15 residues. Germline loops: CDR1 MDHEN, CDR2 SYDVKM. The CDR3 is CASSTPRGLQETQYF. CDR3 sequence (DNA): TGTGCCAGCAGTACTCCGAGGGGGCTCCAAGAGACCCAGTACTTC.

This clonotype occurred once. The gene calls are TRBV30 and TRBJ2-3; perhaps TRBD1 as D (5 bases). Germline V CDR1 and CDR2: GTSNPN, SVGIG (reference sequence). The CDR3 has 15 residues. V lost 0 bases, J lost 2 bases, and 12 bases lay in between. The CDR3 protein is CAWSVHRLTTDTQYF. Here the CDR3 DNA reads TGTGCCTGGAGTGTACACAGGCTTACCACAGATACGCAGTATTTT.

This sequence joins TRBV28 and TRBJ1-5; unclear D gene. Germline V lookup: CDR1 MDHEN, CDR2 SYDVKM. Trimming removed 7 bases at V and 6 bases at J, with 13 bases between. There are 13 residues in the CDR3. The CDR3 nucleotides read TGTGCCAGCAAGGTGGGAGGGCGTCAGCCCCAGCATTTT. Protein product: CASKVGGRQPQHF.

This clonotype was observed a single time. The J gene is TRBJ1-3, the V gene TRBV29-1; D gene unclear. This CDR3 spans 13 amino acids. The V gene lost 0 bases and the J gene lost 4 bases, with 7 bases spanning the gap. Germline lookup yields CDR1 SQVTM and CDR2 ANQGSEA. CDR3 sequence: CSVEEVVGNTIYF. CDR3 nucleotide sequence: TGCAGCGTTGAAGAGGTCGTCGGAAACACCATATATTTT.